Shown below are 22 T cell receptor beta chains from a single sample sequenced in a study of blood T cell repertoires in COVID-19. The assay was immunoSEQ multiplex PCR, and TCRdb's table has in-frame clones only and misses some. The repertoire has almost 70,000 clones, around 77% of them found once; the top ten carry approximately 15%. Sequencing was done on a sample of peripheral blood. The receptors originated from a man aged 55-75 years with acute or convalescent COVID-19.

This clone appeared a few times. The chain joins TRBV5-6 to TRBJ1-1, with D perhaps TRBD1 (6 bases). V lost 2 bases and J lost 5, with 28 bases in between. The CDR3 is 19 residues long. In germline, CDR1 is SGHDT, CDR2 YYEEEE. The DNA of the CDR3 is TGTGCCAGCAGCTTCGCCCCCTACAGGGCACCCTTGATAAGGACTGAAGCTTTCTTT. This gives the protein CASSFAPYRAPLIRTEAFF.

In this sample, this clone turned up many times. CDR3 DNA sequence: TGTGCCAGCAGCTTATCGGCTGTGCCAGGGCCCTATGGCTACACCTTC. This gives the protein CASSLSAVPGPYGYTF. The chain joins TRBV11-2 to TRBJ1-2; possible D gene TRBD1, 5 bases. Germline V lookup: CDR1 SGHAT, CDR2 FQNNGV. Trimming took off 2 bases at V and 4 bases at J, with 17 bases between the two ends. This CDR3 region has 16 residues.

The chain uses TRBV5-1 and TRBJ2-5, with D possibly matching TRBD1 (7 bases). V lost 1 base to trimming and J lost 5 bases, with 12 bases between them. This CDR3 is 14 amino acids long. CDR1 is SGHRS and CDR2 is YFSETQ in the germline V gene. The CDR3 nucleotides are TGCGCCAGCAGCTTGTATCCAGGGGGGGAGACCCAGTACTTC. This gives the protein CASSLYPGGETQYF.

V is TRBV14 and J is TRBJ1-6; D not certain. Trimming removed 3 bases at V and 8 bases at J, with 8 bases between. This CDR3 has 13 residues. In germline, CDR1 is SGHDN, CDR2 FVKESK. The CDR3, as DNA: TGTGCCAGCAGCCAGCAGTCAGATTCACCCCTCCACTTT. Translating gives CASSQQSDSPLHF. The variable domain in full, with the rest retrieved from reference TRBV14 and TRBJ1-6, is EAGVTQFPSHSVIEKGQTVTLRCDPISGHDNLYWYRRVMGKEIKFLLHFVKESKQDESGMPNNRFLAERTGGTYSTLKVQPAELEDSGVYFCASSQQSDSPLHFGNGTRLTVT.

This clone was seen only a few times. The rearrangement joins TRBV7-9 to TRBJ2-7, with 9 bases that match TRBD1. Trimming took 1 base from V and 0 from J; bases not matched to a gene: 1. The CDR3 consists of 15 residues. Germline CDR1 reads SEHNR; CDR2 reads FQNEAQ (reference sequence). CDR3 in amino acids: CASSLVDRGSYEQYF. The CDR3 nucleotides read TGTGCCAGCAGCTTAGTGGACAGGGGCTCCTACGAGCAGTACTTC.

The chain joins TRBV29-1 to TRBJ2-1; 9 bases agree with TRBD2. From germline, CDR1 is SQVTM and CDR2 ANQGSEA. Losses at the gene ends were 7 bases for V and 5 bases for J; bases not matched to a gene: 12. The CDR3 is 15 amino acids. CDR3 in amino acids: CSAATGSGRDNEQFF. The CDR3 DNA reads as TGCAGCGCCGCCACTGGTAGCGGGAGAGACAATGAGCAGTTCTTC.

In regard to this clone: This sample includes further DNA sequences coding for the same CDR3. The chain recombines TRBV19 with TRBJ1-5, with D unresolved. Germline CDR1 is LNHDA and CDR2 is SQIVND (reference sequence). Trimming removed 9 bases from V and 1 base from J, with 7 bases in between. This CDR3 spans 12 amino acids. In nucleotides, the CDR3 is TGTGCCAGCCGGGGAAGCAATCAGCCCCAGCATTTT. This gives the protein CASRGSNQPQHF.

The CDR3 spells CASSFARAANEKLFF. The CDR3 nucleotides are TGCGCCAGCAGCTTCGCCAGGGCAGCTAATGAAAAACTGTTTTTT. J is TRBJ1-4 and V is TRBV5-1; tentative D call: TRBD1 (5 bases). The CDR3 contains 15 residues. V lost 2 bases and J lost 3, with 11 bases in between. Germline V CDR1 and CDR2: SGHRS, YFSETQ. The variable domain in full, completed from reference TRBV5-1 and TRBJ1-4, reads KAGVTQTPRYLIKTRGQQVTLSCSPISGHRSVSWYQQTPGQGLQFLFEYFSETQRNKGNFPGRFSGRQFSNSRSEMNVSTLELGDSALYLCASSFARAANEKLFFGSGTQLSVL.

This clone was counted between two and nine times. The chain couples TRBV5-4 to TRBJ1-2; D call uncertain. V gave up 0 bases and J gave up 4 bases, with 7 bases separating them. The CDR3 is 13 residues long. From germline, CDR1 is SGHNT and CDR2 YYREEE (reference sequence). The CDR3 DNA reads as TGTGCCAGCAGCTTGGACACAGTCTATGGCTACACCTTC. It translates to CASSLDTVYGYTF.

This clone was observed a handful of times. This chain joins TRBV18 and TRBJ2-1; D might be TRBD1 (6 bases). Germline CDR1 is KGHSH and CDR2 is LQKENI. V was pared by 4 bases and J by 4 bases, with 17 bases between. This CDR3 comprises 16 residues. In DNA, the CDR3 is TGTGCCAGCTCACTAGGGGCAGGGGTTGGTTACAATGAGCAGTTCTTC. Residues: CASSLGAGVGYNEQFF. Filled out from reference TRBV18 and TRBJ2-1, the complete variable domain reads NAGVMQNPRHLVRRRGQEARLRCSPMKGHSHVYWYRQLPEEGLKFMVYLQKENIIDESGMPKERFSAEFPKEGPSILRIQQVVRGDSAAYFCASSLGAGVGYNEQFFGPGTRLTVL.

The chain couples TRBV2 to TRBJ1-5; D perhaps matches TRBD1 (5 bases). The CDR3 has 13 amino acids. Germline V gene data show CDR1 as SNHLY and CDR2 as FYNNEI. Trimming stripped 6 bases from V and 3 bases from J, with 9 bases between. The CDR3 DNA is TGTGCCAGCAGAAGACAGAACAATCAGCCCCAGCATTTT. Amino acid sequence: CASRRQNNQPQHF.

This clone was found once. CDR3 loop: CASSYGTGSTDTQYF. The CDR3 DNA is TGTGCCAGCAGTTATGGGACAGGGAGCACAGATACGCAGTATTTT. The rearrangement joins TRBV6-5 to TRBJ2-3; 9 nucleotides line up with TRBD1. The CDR3 is made up of 15 amino acids. Trimming removed 3 bases from V and 0 bases from J; junction bases left unmatched: 1. Germline V gives CDR1 MNHEY, CDR2 SVGAGI.

The chain links TRBV7-2 to TRBJ1-2, with 11 bases aligning to TRBD1. The germline gives CDR1 SGHTA, CDR2 FQGNSA. This CDR3 region has 14 residues. V shed 4 bases, J shed 7 bases, and the junction held 5 bases outside the gene matches. CDR3 loop: CASSSDRGPGGYTF. The DNA of the CDR3 is TGTGCCAGCAGCTCGGACAGGGGGCCTGGTGGCTACACCTTC.

In DNA form, the CDR3 reads TGTGCCAGCAGCGCCCCTGGGGCGGGGGGGCTTGAGACCCAGTACTTC. Translated, it gives CASSAPGAGGLETQYF. The chain carries TRBV9 and TRBJ2-5; TRBD2 matches at 9 bases. The CDR3 contains 16 residues. CDR1 is SGDLS, CDR2 YYNGEE, per germline. V was pared by 3 bases and J by 5 bases, with 11 bases of the junction left unmatched.

CDR3 amino acids: CASSPLAGGAPFVKNIQYF. In DNA form, the CDR3 reads TGTGCCAGCAGTCCCTTAGCGGGGGGCGCCCCGTTTGTCAAAAACATTCAGTACTTC. The V gene is TRBV6-2 or TRBV6-3, the J gene TRBJ2-4; 10 bases match TRBD2. V lost 5 bases, J lost 3 bases, and 16 bases stayed unmatched. Germline lookup yields CDR1 MNHEY and CDR2 SVGEGT. The CDR3 runs 19 residues.

The chain combines TRBV4-2 with TRBJ1-4; 9 bases agree with TRBD1. Trimming took 1 base from V and 11 from J; bases not matched to a gene: 8. This CDR3 contains 15 residues. CDR1 and CDR2 (germline): LGHNA, YNFKEQ. The CDR3: CASSQGTGEVGKLFF. The CDR3 DNA reads TGTGCCAGCAGCCAAGGGACAGGGGAGGTTGGGAAACTGTTTTTT.

V usage is TRBV9 and J usage is TRBJ1-1; TRBD1 matches 9 bases. This CDR3 spans 17 amino acids. J lost 1 base, V lost 0 bases, and 7 bases had no gene match. Germline CDR1 SGDLS, CDR2 YYNGEE. The CDR3 protein is CASSVDGTGFWNTEAFF. Written as DNA, the CDR3 is TGTGCCAGCAGCGTAGATGGGACAGGGTTTTGGAACACTGAAGCTTTCTTT.

This clone was counted a few times. J is TRBJ2-5 and V is TRBV14; 7 nucleotides align to TRBD1. The germline gives CDR1 SGHDN, CDR2 FVKESK. The trim removed 0 bases at V and 2 bases at J, leaving 6 bases unmatched. The CDR3 is made up of 16 amino acids. CDR3 residues: CASSQDPGQRQETQYF. In nucleotides, the CDR3 is TGTGCCAGCAGCCAAGATCCGGGACAGCGACAAGAGACCCAGTACTTC.

The rearrangement links TRBV3-1 (or the pseudogene TRBV3-2) to TRBJ2-5, with TRBD2 matching 8 bases. Germline CDR1 LGHDT, CDR2 YNNKEL (reference sequence). The junction had 11 bases not matched to a gene; V was cut back by 4 bases and J by 1 base. The CDR3 has 17 amino acids. Here the CDR3 reads CASSPSVGGGSQETQYF. The DNA of the CDR3 is TGTGCCAGCAGCCCCTCGGTGGGCGGGGGGTCCCAAGAGACCCAGTACTTC.

The V gene is TRBV18, the J gene TRBJ2-5, with a weak D call TRBD1 (5 bases). This CDR3 contains 14 residues. Trimming took 3 bases from V and 1 from J, leaving 9 bases between them. Germline V CDR1 and CDR2: KGHSH, LQKENI. As DNA, the CDR3 is TGTGCCAGCTCACCGGACAAAACCCAAGAGACCCAGTACTTC. This encodes CASSPDKTQETQYF.

The chain carries TRBV5-1 and TRBJ2-1; TRBD2 aligns across 10 bases. V lost 6 bases, J lost 4 bases, and 4 bases stayed unmatched. CDR1 SGHRS and CDR2 YFSETQ come from the germline V gene. The length of the CDR3 is 14 residues. In DNA, the CDR3 is TGCGCCAGCACTTGGACTAGCGGATACAATGAGCAGTTCTTC. Protein product: CASTWTSGYNEQFF.

The sample holds one count of this clone. V gene TRBV7-6 combines with J gene TRBJ1-4; 7 bases are shared with TRBD1. The CDR3 has 16 amino acids. Per the germline V gene, CDR1 is SGHVS and CDR2 is FNYEAQ. Trimming cost V 4 bases and J 10 bases; bases outside gene matches: 15. The CDR3 is CASSSIPSGTVGKLFF. The CDR3 nucleotides read TGTGCCAGCAGCTCGATCCCCTCCGGGACAGTGGGAAAACTGTTTTTT.